A single sample is the source of the 11 T cell receptor beta chains below, sequenced in a study of blood T cells in healthy people across ages. The use of a sample-barcoded 5' primer and a J-beta primer mix characterized a second PCR of roughly 6 to 11 cycles. TCRdb itself ran the 5' RACE reads through MiXCR, one entry per CDR3 protein. The sample records roughly 680,000 distinct CDR3 sequences, approximately 52% being singletons. Source material: blood. Source of these receptors: a woman older than 75 in good health.

The chain recombines TRBV30 with TRBJ1-6, with 7 bases matching TRBD1. The V segment lost 5 bases and the J segment 7 bases; nucleotides outside the gene matches: 5. Germline CDR1 and CDR2: GTSNPN and SVGIG (reference sequence). This CDR3 is built from 13 residues. The CDR3 nucleotides are TGTGCCTGGCTGAGGGGGCTAAATTCACCCCTCCACTTT. As protein: CAWLRGLNSPLHF. The entire variable domain, with the rest obtained from reference TRBV30 and TRBJ1-6, is as follows: SQTIHQWPATLVQPVGSPLSLECTVEGTSNPNLYWYRQAAGRGLQLLFYSVGIGQISSEVPQNLSASRPQDRQFILSSKKLLLSDSGFYLCAWLRGLNSPLHFGNGTRLTVT.

The chain has TRBV7-9 and TRBJ2-7; TRBD1 is a possible D gene (6 bases). The CDR3 runs to 16 residues. Germline V gene sequence: CDR1 SEHNR, CDR2 FQNEAQ (reference sequence). V was trimmed by 2 bases and J by 0 bases, leaving 14 bases between them. The CDR3 protein is CASSLSRGRSSYEQYF. In nucleotides, the CDR3 is TGTGCCAGCAGCTTATCCAGGGGCAGGTCCTCCTACGAGCAGTACTTC.

As for this clonotype: A much bigger clone sits one base away, suggesting this may be a read error. The J gene is TRBJ2-1, the V gene TRBV20-1; 12 bases align to TRBD2. The DNA end is a closer match to TRBJ2-7, so the J assignment may be wrong. CDR3 length: 16 residues. From germline, CDR1 is DFQATT and CDR2 SNEGSKA (reference sequence). CDR3 protein: CSARVLAGGTYNEQYF. CDR3 nucleotide sequence: TGCAGTGCTAGAGTCCTAGCGGGGGGGACATACAATGAGCAGTACTTC.

The V and J genes are TRBV20-1 and TRBJ2-3; 9 nucleotides align to TRBD1. Per the germline V gene, CDR1 is DFQATT and CDR2 is SNEGSKA (reference sequence). This CDR3 spans 13 amino acids. The CDR3 sequence is CSLGTGKADTQYF. The CDR3 DNA is TGCAGCCTAGGGACAGGGAAGGCAGATACGCAGTATTTT.

The chain recombines TRBV20-1 with TRBJ2-7; D is perhaps TRBD1 (6 bases). The CDR3 loop spans 13 amino acids. Germline V gives CDR1 DFQATT, CDR2 SNEGSKA (reference sequence). Trimming cost V 0 bases and J 3 bases, with 9 bases left between them. The CDR3 reads CSARERTDYEQYF. CDR3 bases: TGCAGTGCTAGAGAGCGGACAGACTACGAGCAGTACTTC.

The chain employs TRBV3-1 and TRBJ2-1; 7 positions agree with TRBD1. The CDR3 length is 17 residues. Germline V gene sequence: CDR1 LGHDT, CDR2 YNNKEL (reference sequence). The J segment lost 7 bases and the V segment lost 1 base, leaving 13 bases of the junction unmatched. This chain's CDR3 is CASSQGGTGTERNEQFF. The CDR3 DNA reads TGTGCCAGCAGCCAAGGGGGGACCGGGACAGAGAGAAATGAGCAGTTCTTC.

This clonotype was observed at least ten times. The chain has TRBV18 and TRBJ2-4; D possibly uses TRBD1 or TRBD2 (5 bases each). V dropped 3 bases and J dropped 1 base, with 16 bases sitting between them. This CDR3 has 17 residues. Germline V lookup: CDR1 KGHSH, CDR2 LQKENI. As DNA, the CDR3 is TGTGCCAGCTCACCTCAAGGTGTGGGACCGGCCAAAAACATTCAGTACTTC. Residues: CASSPQGVGPAKNIQYF.

Comment on this clonotype: One end of the junction does not line up with germline, which may come from a read error. This chain joins TRBV5-1 and TRBJ2-1, with 9 bases lining up with TRBD1. This CDR3 has 15 residues. CDR1 is SGHRS, CDR2 YFSETQ, per germline. CDR3 DNA sequence: TGCGCCAGCAGCCGCGGGACAGGGAGGAGGAATGAGCGGTTCTTC. The encoded protein is CASSRGTGRRNERFF.

The chain has TRBV11-3 and TRBJ2-5; 8 bases agree with TRBD1. The J call could be wrong; TRBJ2-1 is a better fit for the DNA end. The CDR3 length is 15 residues. Germline-derived CDR1 and CDR2 are SGHNT and YENEEA. The CDR3 DNA is TGTGCCAGCAGCTACGGGACAGGATACCAAGAGACCCAGTTCTTC. The encoded protein is CASSYGTGYQETQFF.

The table lists this clonotype with a count of one. This rearrangement joins TRBV4-2 to TRBJ2-3, with no clear D. CDR1 is LGHNA, CDR2 YNFKEQ, per germline. V was cut by 1 base and J by 5 bases, with 13 bases left in between. This CDR3 has 15 residues. The chain's CDR3 is CASSQVSANGDTQYF. DNA of the CDR3: TGTGCCAGCAGCCAAGTCAGCGCCAACGGAGATACGCAGTATTTT.

The chain is built from TRBV9 and TRBJ2-7; perhaps TRBD2 as D (6 bases). The length of the CDR3 is 14 residues. Germline lookup yields CDR1 SGDLS and CDR2 YYNGEE. V lost 0 bases, J lost 5 bases, and 12 bases lay in between. CDR3 nucleotide sequence: TGTGCCAGCAGCGTAGCCCGGGAGCTCGACGAGCAGTACTTC. This gives the protein CASSVARELDEQYF.